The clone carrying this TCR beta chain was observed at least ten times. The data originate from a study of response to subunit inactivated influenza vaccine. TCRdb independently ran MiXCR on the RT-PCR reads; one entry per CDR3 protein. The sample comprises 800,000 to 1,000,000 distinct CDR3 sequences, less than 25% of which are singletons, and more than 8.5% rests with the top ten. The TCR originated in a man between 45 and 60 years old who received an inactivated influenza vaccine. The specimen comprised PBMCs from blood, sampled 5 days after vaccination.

The CDR3, as DNA: TGTGCCAGCAATTCGGGGGCCGGGGAGCTGTTTTTT. It is translated as CASNSGAGELFF. V is TRBV6-6 and J is TRBJ2-2; D possibly corresponds to TRBD2 (6 bases). The CDR3 has 12 amino acids. V was cut by 7 bases and J by 6 bases, with 9 bases left in between. Germline V CDR1 and CDR2: MNHNY, SVGAGI (reference sequence).